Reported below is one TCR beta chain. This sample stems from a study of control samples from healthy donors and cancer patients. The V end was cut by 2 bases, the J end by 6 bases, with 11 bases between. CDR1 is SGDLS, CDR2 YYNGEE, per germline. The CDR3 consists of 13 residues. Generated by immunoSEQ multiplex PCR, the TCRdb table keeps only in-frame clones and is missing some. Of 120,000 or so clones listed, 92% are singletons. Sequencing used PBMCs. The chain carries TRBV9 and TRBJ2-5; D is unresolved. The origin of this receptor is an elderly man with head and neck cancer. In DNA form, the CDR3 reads TGTGCCAGCAGCGTGCCAGTTACGAAGACCCAGTACTTC. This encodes CASSVPVTKTQYF.